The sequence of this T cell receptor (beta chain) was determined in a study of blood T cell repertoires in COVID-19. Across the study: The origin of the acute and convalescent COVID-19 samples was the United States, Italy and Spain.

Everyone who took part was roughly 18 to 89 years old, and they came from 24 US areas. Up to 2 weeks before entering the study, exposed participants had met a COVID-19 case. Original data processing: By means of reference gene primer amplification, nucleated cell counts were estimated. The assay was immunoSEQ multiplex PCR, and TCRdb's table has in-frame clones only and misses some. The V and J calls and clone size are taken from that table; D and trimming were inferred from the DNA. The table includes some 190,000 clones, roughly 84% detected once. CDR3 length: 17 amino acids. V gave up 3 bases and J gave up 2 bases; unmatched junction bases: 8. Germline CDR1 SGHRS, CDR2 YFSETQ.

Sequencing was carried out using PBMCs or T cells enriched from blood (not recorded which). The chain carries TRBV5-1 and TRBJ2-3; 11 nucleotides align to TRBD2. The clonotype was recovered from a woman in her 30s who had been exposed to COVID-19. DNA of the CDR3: TGCGCCAGCAGCTCGAAGCTAGCGGGGGGTACCACAGATACGCAGTATTTT. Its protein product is CASSSKLAGGTTDTQYF.